The source of this T cell receptor (beta chain) is a study of human versus mouse CDR3 diversity and MHC coevolution. Study-wide context: Each sample yielded roughly 5.5 x 10^6 to 1.7 x 10^7 valid reads. Study-level findings and limits: Humans had the largest estimated TCR beta repertoire, 1.5 million to 2 million clonotypes.

Points on this clone: Its antigen is undetermined.

The trim removed 4 bases at V and 4 bases at J, leaving 3 bases unmatched. The CDR3 has 13 amino acids. Per the germline V gene, CDR1 is SGHTA and CDR2 is FQGNSA. Repertoires were generated with immunoSEQ multiplex PCR, while TCRdb's copy carries only in-frame clones and drops some. The table lists tens of thousands of clones, 80% to 95% of them singletons, with about 1.4% in the top ten. Sorting isolated naive CD4 T cells lacking CD45RO and expressing CD62L. This TCR came from a person aged 30 to 70 in good health. Sequences were obtained from naive CD4+ T cells from blood. Subset meaning: CD45RO-negative CD62L-positive naive CD4 T cells. The chain joins TRBV7-2 to TRBJ1-2; TRBD1 matches 7 bases. CDR3 nucleotide sequence: TGTGCCAGCAGCTCCGGGACAGCCTATGGCTACACCTTC. Amino acid sequence: CASSSGTAYGYTF.